This passage covers 5 T cell receptor beta chains from one sample sequenced in a study of blood T cell repertoires in COVID-19 (dated by TCRdb to about 2020). Library generation was performed with the immunoSEQ multiplex PCR assay. TCRdb carries this immuneACCESS record with in-frame sequences only. Its versions omit some clonotypes, under half of them owing to an unresolved V gene in the studies checked, with the rest unexplained. In this sample the table shows more than 200,000 clones, more than 85% of which occur a single time. 0.72% of the sample is in the top ten clones. The sequencing input was peripheral blood. These receptors came from a man aged 40-50 years with acute or convalescent COVID-19.

The V and J genes are TRBV12-3 or TRBV12-4 and TRBJ2-1; the D gene is possibly TRBD2 (6 bases). The ends were cut back, 6 bases at V and 9 bases at J, with 12 bases in the middle. The length of the CDR3 is 12 residues. CDR3 in DNA: TGTGCCAGCAGGGGGACTTATGGTGAGCAGTTCTTC. Residues: CASRGTYGEQFF.

The chain recombines TRBV6-6 with TRBJ1-5; a possible D gene is TRBD1 (5 bases). The CDR3 extends over 16 amino acids. The V end lost 2 bases, the J end lost 5 bases, and 16 bases lay between the germline ends. The germline V gene encodes CDR1 MNHNY and CDR2 SVGAGI (reference sequence). CDR3 DNA: TGTGCCAGCAGTTACGAGGCAGGGTCTCTCCATCAGCCCCAGCATTTT. Amino acids: CASSYEAGSLHQPQHF.

This CDR3 reads CAWSVQGRWGDTQYF. The CDR3 bases are TGTGCCTGGAGTGTACAGGGCCGGTGGGGGGATACGCAGTATTTT. The chain uses TRBV30 and TRBJ2-3; possibly TRBD1 for D (6 bases). V was cut by 0 bases and J by 6 bases, with 16 bases left in between. The V gene's germline CDR1 is GTSNPN and CDR2 SVGIG (reference sequence). The CDR3 has 15 residues.

The chain joins TRBV18 to TRBJ2-1; 8 bases map to TRBD1. The germline V gene encodes CDR1 KGHSH and CDR2 LQKENI. Unmatched junction bases numbered 8, after V lost 3 bases and J lost 7 bases. This CDR3 spans 15 amino acids. The CDR3 DNA is TGTGCCAGCTCACCTAATACAGGGGGTCGGAATGAGCAGTTCTTC. Translated, it gives CASSPNTGGRNEQFF.

The count of this clone is one. The chain joins TRBV28 to TRBJ2-3; D gene unclear. Looked up from germline, CDR1 is MDHEN and CDR2 is SYDVKM. V lost 3 bases and J lost 1, with 8 bases in between. This CDR3 has 14 residues. The CDR3: CASSFGDRTDTQYF. The CDR3 DNA sequence: TGTGCCAGCAGTTTTGGAGACCGCACAGATACGCAGTATTTT.